These 9 T cell receptor beta chains originate from one sample sequenced in a study of blood T cell repertoires in COVID-19. Repertoires were generated with immunoSEQ multiplex PCR, while TCRdb's copy carries only in-frame clones and drops some. The data show 70,000 to 95,000 clones, just under 85% seen once. The sequencing sample was made of peripheral blood. The receptors come from a woman aged 70-85 years with active or convalescent COVID-19.

The chain has TRBV24-1 and TRBJ2-7, with 8 bases lining up with TRBD1. The CDR3 runs 14 residues. Germline V gene data show CDR1 as KGHDR and CDR2 as SFDVKD. After removal of 4 bases from V and 7 bases from J, the junction contained 8 bases not matched to a gene. CDR3 DNA sequence: TGTGCCACCAGTGACCCCGGACAGGGAGGTGAGCAGTACTTC. Protein product: CATSDPGQGGEQYF.

The chain links TRBV5-4 to TRBJ2-5; 9 positions agree with TRBD2. Germline CDR1 reads SGHNT; CDR2 reads YYREEE (reference sequence). This CDR3 has 15 residues. V shed 0 bases, J shed 6 bases, and the junction held 6 bases outside the gene matches. The CDR3 nucleotides are TGTGCCAGCAGCTTGGGTCTAGCGGGGTCAAAGACCCAGTACTTC. Its translation: CASSLGLAGSKTQYF.

This clone was detected only a few times. The chain carries TRBV2 and TRBJ1-2, with a possible D match to TRBD1 (6 bases). The CDR3 contains 13 residues. The V gene lost 3 bases and the J gene lost 5 bases, with 10 bases spanning the gap. CDR1 and CDR2 from the germline V gene are SNHLY and FYNNEI. CDR3 amino acids: CASSETDSYGYTF. In DNA, the CDR3 is TGTGCCAGCAGTGAGACGGACAGTTATGGCTACACCTTC.

The chain uses TRBV2 and TRBJ1-1; D is uncertain. Between the trimmed V and J ends, which lost 3 bases and 5 bases, there was a span of 10 bases. Germline lookup yields CDR1 SNHLY and CDR2 FYNNEI. This CDR3 region has 13 residues. CDR3 amino acids: CASSDRGSTEAFF. CDR3 bases: TGTGCCAGCAGTGACAGAGGGTCTACTGAAGCTTTCTTT. Combining the CDR3 with reference TRBV2 and TRBJ1-1 gives the whole variable domain EPEVTQTPSHQVTQMGQEVILRCVPISNHLYFYWYRQILGQKVEFLVSFYNNEISEKSEIFDDQFSVERPDGSNFTLKIRSTKLEDSAMYFCASSDRGSTEAFFGQGTRLTVV.

The chain is built from TRBV5-8 and TRBJ2-1, with D unresolved. V shed 6 bases and J shed 1 base, with 11 bases lying between them. The CDR3 is 14 amino acids. The germline CDR1 and CDR2 sequences are SGHTS and YDEGEE. CDR3 region: CASTRVLSYNEQFF. The CDR3 coding sequence is TGTGCCAGCACCCGCGTGTTATCCTACAATGAGCAGTTCTTC.

The chain links TRBV12-5 to TRBJ2-2, with 9 nucleotides matching TRBD1. The CDR3 totals 14 residues. The V gene end was trimmed by 6 bases and the J gene end by 4 bases; junction bases not matched to a gene: 3. Germline V CDR1 and CDR2: LGHNT, FRNRAP. In DNA form, the CDR3 reads TGTGCTAGTGGACGGACAGGGGCCACCGGGGAGCTGTTTTTT. Amino acids: CASGRTGATGELFF.

The V gene is TRBV18, the J gene TRBJ2-1; tentative D call: TRBD1 (7 bases). V lost 0 bases and J lost 12, with 15 bases in between. This CDR3 contains 14 residues. Germline V gene sequence: CDR1 KGHSH, CDR2 LQKENI. In DNA, the CDR3 is TGTGCCAGCTCACCACCGGACAGGACTATAGGGCAGTTCTTC. Its protein product is CASSPPDRTIGQFF. The full variable domain, completed using reference TRBV18 and TRBJ2-1, is NAGVMQNPRHLVRRRGQEARLRCSPMKGHSHVYWYRQLPEEGLKFMVYLQKENIIDESGMPKERFSAEFPKEGPSILRIQQVVRGDSAAYFCASSPPDRTIGQFFGPGTRLTVL.

The chain employs TRBV3-1 (or the pseudogene TRBV3-2) and TRBJ2-7; TRBD2 agrees at 12 bases. The germline CDR1 and CDR2 sequences are LGHDT and YNNKEL (reference sequence). J lost 4 bases, V lost 4 bases, and 5 bases had no gene match. This CDR3 region has 15 residues. The CDR3 spells CASSPWTSGEYEQYF. CDR3 bases: TGTGCCAGCAGCCCGTGGACTAGCGGGGAGTACGAGCAGTACTTC.

V and J are TRBV2 and TRBJ2-7; 8 nucleotides line up with TRBD1. Trimming removed 6 bases from V and 2 bases from J; junction bases left unmatched: 6. CDR3 size: 14 residues. Germline V lookup: CDR1 SNHLY, CDR2 FYNNEI. CDR3 sequence reads: CASSPGQAAYEQYF. In DNA form, the CDR3 reads TGTGCCAGCAGCCCGGGACAGGCAGCCTACGAGCAGTACTTC.